These 26 T cell receptor beta chains were sequenced from one sample in a study of OX40 agonist ivuxolimab in advanced cancers. Generated by immunoSEQ multiplex PCR, the TCRdb table keeps only in-frame clones and is missing some. The sample carries roughly 61,000 clones, about 92% recorded once. The specimen was CD4+ or CD8+ T cells sorted from blood, collected in a trial of the OX40 agonist ivuxolimab. These receptors originate from an adult with an advanced solid tumor such as melanoma, head and neck, liver or kidney cancer.

This clone occurred a few times. V gene TRBV19 combines with J gene TRBJ1-2; D remains ambiguous. The CDR3 spans 12 residues. Germline CDR1 and CDR2: LNHDA and SQIVND (reference sequence). V was trimmed by 1 base and J by 8 bases, leaving 8 bases between them. CDR3 sequence (DNA): TGTGCCAGTAGTATAGGTACACGGGGCTACACCTTC. This encodes CASSIGTRGYTF.

The rearrangement uses TRBV7-9 and TRBJ2-3; 10 bases are shared with TRBD2. Germline V CDR1 and CDR2: SEHNR, FQNEAQ (reference sequence). The CDR3 is 16 amino acids. Trimming removed 2 bases from V and 6 bases from J; junction bases left unmatched: 8. CDR3 in amino acids: CASSLLSGRAYDTQYF. CDR3 DNA sequence: TGTGCCAGCAGCTTATTGAGCGGGAGGGCCTACGATACGCAGTATTTT.

This clone showed up just a few times. The chain links TRBV6-6 to TRBJ1-1; TRBD1 is a possible D gene (6 bases). This CDR3 region has 15 residues. Germline V gene sequence: CDR1 MNHNY, CDR2 SVGAGI (reference sequence). Trimming took 6 bases from V and 0 from J, leaving 14 bases between them. The CDR3 DNA follows: TGTGCCAGCAGCCCCTTCCAGGGGCTGAACACTGAAGCTTTCTTT. This codes for CASSPFQGLNTEAFF.

The chain combines TRBV28 with TRBJ1-2; TRBD1 is a possible D gene (5 bases). The CDR3 contains 17 residues. In germline, CDR1 is MDHEN, CDR2 SYDVKM. V was cut by 7 bases and J by 4 bases, with 25 bases left in between. The CDR3 DNA reads TGTGCCAGCAAAAATCCGGGGGAACAAGGGGAGGTCTATGGCTACACCTTC. This gives the protein CASKNPGEQGEVYGYTF.

The J gene is TRBJ1-4, the V gene TRBV30; D unresolved. The CDR3 covers 11 residues. Between the trimmed V and J ends, which lost 0 bases and 8 bases, there was a span of 4 bases. Germline V gene data show CDR1 as GTSNPN and CDR2 as SVGIG (reference sequence). This chain's CDR3 is CAWSVQEKLFF. The CDR3 nucleotides read TGTGCCTGGAGTGTACAGGAAAAACTGTTTTTT.

The genes are TRBV5-4 and TRBJ1-5; weak D call: TRBD1 (5 bases). The CDR3 spans 12 residues. Per germline, CDR1 SGHNT and CDR2 YYREEE (reference sequence). The V end lost 1 base, the J end lost 7 bases, and 6 bases lay between the germline ends. This CDR3 is CASSLWGQPQHF. For the CDR3, the DNA is TGTGCCAGCAGCTTGTGGGGGCAGCCCCAGCATTTT.

The J gene is TRBJ1-1, the V gene TRBV27; D gene uncertain. The CDR3 runs 13 residues. Germline V gene lookup returns CDR1 MNHEY and CDR2 SMNVEV (reference sequence). The ends were cut back, 2 bases at V and 4 bases at J, with 8 bases in the middle. CDR3 nucleotides: TGTGCCAGCAGTTTAGGCGCAACCACTGAAGCTTTCTTT. Encoded protein: CASSLGATTEAFF.

The chain joins TRBV5-6 to TRBJ2-1; maybe TRBD2 (6 bases). CDR1 SGHDT and CDR2 YYEEEE come from the germline V gene. Trimming cost V 4 bases and J 4 bases, with 21 bases left between them. This CDR3 contains 17 residues. The CDR3 is CASSQQILGGDYNEQFF. The CDR3 DNA follows: TGTGCCAGCAGCCAACAAATTTTGGGGGGAGATTACAATGAGCAGTTCTTC. Using reference TRBV5-6 and TRBJ2-1 for the parts outside the CDR3, the full variable domain is DAGVTQSPTHLIKTRGQQVTLRCSPKSGHDTVSWYQQALGQGPQFIFQYYEEEERQRGNFPDRFSGHQFPNYSSELNVNALLLGDSALYLCASSQQILGGDYNEQFFGPGTRLTVL.

The chain couples TRBV6-5 to TRBJ2-1; 8 nucleotides line up with TRBD2. Germline V gene data show CDR1 as MNHEY and CDR2 as SVGAGI. After removal of 4 bases from V and 8 bases from J, the junction contained 10 bases not matched to a gene. The CDR3 totals 15 residues. This CDR3 is CASSSPRTRGDEQFF. The DNA of the CDR3 is TGTGCCAGCAGTTCGCCACGGACGCGGGGGGATGAGCAGTTCTTC.

A word on this clone: One junction end does not reproduce the germline sequence, and a read error may be involved. This chain uses TRBV27 with TRBJ2-1; perhaps D is TRBD1 or TRBD2 (6 bases each). Germline loops: CDR1 MNHEY, CDR2 SMNVEV (reference sequence). The CDR3 runs 15 residues. Written as DNA, the CDR3 is TGTGCCAGTAGTTTGCTAGGGGGGTCCTACAATGAGCAGTTCTTC. It is translated as CASSLLGGSYNEQFF.

The rearrangement joins TRBV7-8 to TRBJ1-2; D unresolved. Trimming stripped 1 base from V and 3 bases from J, with 9 bases between. CDR3 length: 14 residues. Germline V gene data show CDR1 as SGHVS and CDR2 as FQNEAQ. The CDR3 region has the DNA TGTGCCAGCAGCTTAGAGTGGGGAGACTATGGCTACACCTTC. Protein product: CASSLEWGDYGYTF.

V usage is TRBV4-3 and J usage is TRBJ1-4; possible D gene TRBD1, 5 bases. Trimming left V 1 base short and J 7 bases short, with 13 bases between. The CDR3 is 15 residues long. Germline V gene lookup returns CDR1 LGHNA and CDR2 YSLEER. CDR3 residues: CASSQVTGVPEKLFF. In DNA, the CDR3 is TGCGCCAGCAGCCAAGTTACGGGGGTTCCTGAAAAACTGTTTTTT.

This chain links TRBV30 with TRBJ1-3; D is ambiguous. V lost 1 base to trimming and J lost 0 bases, with 4 bases between them. The CDR3 sequence is 13 residues long. CDR1 and CDR2 (germline): GTSNPN, SVGIG (reference sequence). The CDR3 reads CAWSAGSGNTIYF. The CDR3 bases are TGTGCCTGGAGTGCGGGCTCTGGAAACACCATATATTTT.

The chain uses TRBV6-5 and TRBJ1-5; D uncertain. CDR1 is MNHEY and CDR2 is SVGAGI in the germline V gene. The V end was cut by 2 bases, the J end by 4 bases, with 6 bases between. The CDR3 spans 13 residues. The CDR3 DNA sequence: TGTGCCAGCAGTTACGATAGAAATCAGCCCCAGCATTTT. Protein product: CASSYDRNQPQHF.

This sequence joins TRBV9 and TRBJ2-5; no clear D gene. The CDR3 contains 13 residues. The V and J ends lost 0 bases and 5 bases respectively, with 8 bases between them. The germline V gene encodes CDR1 SGDLS and CDR2 YYNGEE. CDR3 DNA sequence: TGTGCCAGCAGCGTAGGAGTAGAGGAGACCCAGTACTTC. This translates into CASSVGVEETQYF.

V is TRBV6-5 and J is TRBJ2-5; D is unresolved. The CDR3 extends over 12 amino acids. Germline values: CDR1 MNHEY, CDR2 SVGAGI. Trimming removed 2 bases at V and 7 bases at J, with 8 bases between. For the CDR3, the DNA is TGTGCCAGCAGTTACGAGAAGGGGACCCAGTACTTC. This codes for CASSYEKGTQYF.

The gene calls are TRBV5-4 and TRBJ2-6, with TRBD1 matching over 7 bases. Trimming removed 5 bases from V and 0 bases from J; junction bases left unmatched: 5. The germline gives CDR1 SGHNT, CDR2 YYREEE (reference sequence). CDR3 length: 16 residues. DNA of the CDR3: TGTGCCAGCAGGTCAGGGGGTTTCTCTGGGGCCAACGTCCTGACTTTC. It translates to CASRSGGFSGANVLTF. The whole variable domain, remainder taken from reference TRBV5-4 and TRBJ2-6, is ETGVTQSPTHLIKTRGQQVTLRCSSQSGHNTVSWYQQALGQGPQFIFQYYREEENGRGNFPPRFSGLQFPNYSSELNVNALELDDSALYLCASRSGGFSGANVLTFGAGSRLTVL.

This rearrangement joins TRBV25-1 to TRBJ1-5; D is possibly TRBD1 (5 bases). The germline CDR1 and CDR2 sequences are MGHDK and SYGVNS. The CDR3 sequence is 15 residues long. Trimming pared 3 bases from V and 0 bases from J, leaving 9 bases between. Here the CDR3 reads CASSDSGFSNQPQHF. In DNA, the CDR3 is TGTGCCAGCAGTGACTCAGGGTTTAGCAATCAGCCCCAGCATTTT. Using reference TRBV25-1 and TRBJ1-5 for the parts outside the CDR3, the full variable domain is EADIYQTPRYLVIGTGKKITLECSQTMGHDKMYWYQQDPGMELHLIHYSYGVNSTEKGDLSSESTVSRIRTEHFPLTLESARPSHTSQYLCASSDSGFSNQPQHFGDGTRLSIL.

The chain uses TRBV5-8 and TRBJ2-7; the D gene is possibly TRBD1 (6 bases). Germline V gene data show CDR1 as SGHTS and CDR2 as YDEGEE. The CDR3 has 13 residues. Trimming cost V 2 bases and J 1 base, with 7 bases left between them. In DNA form, the CDR3 reads TGTGCCAGCAGCTTACAGGGTTCCTACGAGCAGTACTTC. Translated, it gives CASSLQGSYEQYF.

J is TRBJ1-2 and V is TRBV2; D is possibly TRBD1 (5 bases). CDR1 and CDR2 from the germline V gene are SNHLY and FYNNEI. The germline V and J ends were trimmed by 8 bases and 8 bases, with 12 bases remaining between them. CDR3 length: 11 residues. The CDR3 reads CASGTRGGYTF. CDR3 nucleotide sequence: TGTGCCAGCGGGACGAGGGGAGGCTACACCTTC.

This clone came up a few times. The chain couples TRBV4-1 to TRBJ1-3, with TRBD1 identical over 8 bases. J was trimmed by 3 bases and V by 4 bases; bases with no gene match: 8. CDR3 length equals 16 residues. CDR1 is MGHRA, CDR2 YSYEKL, per germline. The CDR3 DNA reads as TGCGCCAGCAGCCTAATGCAGGGGGCTGATGGAAACACCATATATTTT. Amino acid sequence: CASSLMQGADGNTIYF.

Comment on this clone: The germline gene is not matched at one end of the junction; a read error may be the cause. The chain carries TRBV4-3 and TRBJ2-3; 7 bases agree with TRBD2. CDR1 is LGHNA, CDR2 YSLEER, per germline. The CDR3 length is 15 residues. DNA of the CDR3: TGCGCCAGCAGTCAAGGGCGGGGAGGGGCAGATACGCAGTATTTT. This sequence encodes CASSQGRGGADTQYF.

The chain is built from TRBV6-5 and TRBJ2-1; no clear D gene. The CDR3 consists of 13 residues. Germline loops: CDR1 MNHEY, CDR2 SVGAGI. Trimming cost V 11 bases and J 7 bases, with 18 bases left between them. DNA of the CDR3: TGTGCCGCGAGAGGACCGGAAAGTAATGAGCAGTTCTTC. Protein product: CAARGPESNEQFF.

CDR3 amino acids: CASKTSGAPGYNEQFF. The CDR3 bases are TGTGCCAGCAAAACTAGCGGGGCTCCGGGTTACAATGAGCAGTTCTTC. This sequence joins TRBV2 and TRBJ2-1; 10 bases are a match to TRBD2. V lost 7 bases and J lost 4; bases outside the gene matches: 10. CDR1 is SNHLY and CDR2 is FYNNEI in the germline V gene. The CDR3 has 16 residues.

The V call is TRBV4-1, the J call TRBJ1-5; possible D gene TRBD1, 5 bases. From germline, CDR1 is MGHRA and CDR2 YSYEKL. Deletions cut 2 bases from V and 4 bases from J, with 9 bases between. The CDR3 is 14 residues long. The CDR3 coding sequence is TGCGCCAGCAGCCAATATCAGGGAAATCAGCCCCAGCATTTT. As protein: CASSQYQGNQPQHF.

The V call is TRBV28, the J call TRBJ1-5, with D possibly being TRBD1 (5 bases). Trimming cost V 4 bases and J 0 bases, with 22 bases left between them. CDR1 is MDHEN, CDR2 SYDVKM, per germline. The CDR3 runs to 19 residues. The CDR3 here is CASSSPLIEDTYSNQPQHF. CDR3 nucleotide sequence: TGTGCCAGCAGTTCCCCCCTTATTGAGGACACATATAGCAATCAGCCCCAGCATTTT. Variable domain in full (rest from reference TRBV28 and TRBJ1-5): DVKVTQSSRYLVKRTGEKVFLECVQDMDHENMFWYRQDPGLGLRLIYFSYDVKMKEKGDIPEGYSVSREKKERFSLILESASTNQTSMYLCASSSPLIEDTYSNQPQHFGDGTRLSIL.